The 21 T cell receptor beta chains given below trace back to one sample, sequenced in a study of T cell responses to AZD1222 COVID-19 vaccine. Assay used: immunoSEQ multiplex PCR; TCRdb lists only in-frame clones, some missing. This table has roughly 150,000 clones, 88% appearing once. Sequenced material: peripheral blood, taken on day 0 of AZD1222 vaccination. The source is an adult in good health.

The chain couples TRBV30 to TRBJ1-1; a weak D match, TRBD1 (5 bases). V lost 4 bases to trimming and J lost 6 bases, with 12 bases between them. Germline values: CDR1 GTSNPN, CDR2 SVGIG (reference sequence). This CDR3 has 12 residues. The CDR3 sequence is CAWTGQGPEAFF. In DNA, the CDR3 is TGTGCCTGGACAGGTCAGGGACCTGAAGCTTTCTTT.

This clone was seen only once. V and J are TRBV9 and TRBJ2-2; perhaps TRBD1 as D (6 bases). The V and J ends lost 4 bases and 6 bases respectively, with 10 bases between them. CDR1 and CDR2 from the germline V gene are SGDLS and YYNGEE. CDR3 length equals 13 residues. CDR3 coding DNA: TGTGCCAGCAGCACTACAGGGTCCGGGGAGCTGTTTTTT. The encoded protein is CASSTTGSGELFF.

The chain is built from TRBV6-5 and TRBJ1-1; perhaps TRBD1 as D (6 bases). V gave up 7 bases and J gave up 5 bases, with 14 bases separating them. Germline V CDR1 and CDR2: MNHEY, SVGAGI. The CDR3 runs 13 residues. CDR3 sequence: CASIKGGSTEAFF. The CDR3 nucleotides read TGTGCCAGCATTAAGGGGGGCTCAACTGAAGCTTTCTTT.

This rearrangement joins TRBV2 to TRBJ2-7, with D unclear. With 10 bases removed from V and 6 bases from J, the gap between germline ends came to 10 bases. Germline V gene lookup returns CDR1 SNHLY and CDR2 FYNNEI. The CDR3 covers 10 residues. The CDR3 bases are TGTGCCACGTATCAGTTCGAGCAGTACTTC. Translating gives CATYQFEQYF. The whole variable domain, filled in from reference TRBV2 and TRBJ2-7, reads EPEVTQTPSHQVTQMGQEVILRCVPISNHLYFYWYRQILGQKVEFLVSFYNNEISEKSEIFDDQFSVERPDGSNFTLKIRSTKLEDSAMYFCATYQFEQYFGPGTRLTVT.

The rearrangement links TRBV18 to TRBJ1-1, with D perhaps TRBD1 (5 bases). Trimming left V 0 bases short and J 1 base short, with 9 bases between. This CDR3 comprises 15 residues. Germline lookup yields CDR1 KGHSH and CDR2 LQKENI. The CDR3 reads CASSPPRGPNTEAFF. In DNA form, the CDR3 reads TGTGCCAGCTCACCACCGAGGGGACCGAACACTGAAGCTTTCTTT.

A note on this clone: This CDR3 is also generated by other DNA sequences in the sample. The chain joins TRBV30 to TRBJ1-5, with TRBD1 as a possible D gene (5 bases). The CDR3 totals 13 residues. The V gene lost 3 bases and the J gene lost 0 bases, with 6 bases spanning the gap. Germline assignment: CDR1 GTSNPN and CDR2 SVGIG (reference sequence). CDR3 protein: CAWSRDSNQPQHF. The CDR3 nucleotides are TGTGCCTGGAGCAGGGATAGCAATCAGCCCCAGCATTTT.

V is TRBV7-9 and J is TRBJ2-7; 12 bases are shared with TRBD1. The trim removed 5 bases at V and 5 bases at J, leaving 7 bases unmatched. This CDR3 comprises 15 residues. From germline, CDR1 is SEHNR and CDR2 FQNEAQ (reference sequence). The CDR3 DNA sequence: TGTGCCAGCAGCCACCGGGACAGGGGGCACCACGAGCAGTACTTC. It translates to CASSHRDRGHHEQYF.

The J gene is TRBJ1-2, the V gene TRBV7-9; 10 bases line up with TRBD1. Germline CDR1 and CDR2: SEHNR and FQNEAQ (reference sequence). Trimming took 6 bases from V and 7 from J; bases not matched to a gene: 11. The CDR3 runs to 15 residues. The CDR3 protein is CASSSTVGTGVGYTF. For the CDR3, the DNA is TGTGCCAGCAGTTCTACCGTCGGGACAGGGGTTGGCTACACCTTC.

This clone was seen once. Other DNA sequences in this sample translate to the same CDR3. V is TRBV30 and J is TRBJ1-6, with D possibly being TRBD1 (5 bases). From germline, CDR1 is GTSNPN and CDR2 SVGIG (reference sequence). The CDR3 has 13 amino acids. V dropped 1 base and J dropped 8 bases, with 9 bases sitting between them. The CDR3 is CAWSGTGDSPLHF. The CDR3 DNA reads as TGTGCCTGGAGTGGTACGGGGGATTCACCCCTCCACTTT.

The chain uses TRBV29-1 and TRBJ2-7; D uncertain. Germline V CDR1 and CDR2: SQVTM, ANQGSEA. The CDR3 runs 12 residues. Trimming took 2 bases from V and 3 from J, leaving 8 bases between them. This chain's CDR3 is CSVELSNYEQYF. The CDR3 DNA is TGCAGCGTTGAACTCAGTAACTACGAGCAGTACTTC.

The rearrangement joins TRBV5-4 to TRBJ2-1, with 9 bases that match TRBD2. Trimming cost V 4 bases and J 7 bases; bases outside gene matches: 12. CDR1 is SGHNT and CDR2 is YYREEE in the germline V gene (reference sequence). The CDR3 runs to 16 residues. CDR3 in amino acids: CASSIDLAGLGNEQFF. The DNA for the CDR3 is TGTGCCAGCAGCATCGATCTAGCGGGACTGGGAAATGAGCAGTTCTTC.

Only one count was recorded for this clone. This chain joins TRBV19 and TRBJ1-5; no reliable D call. The CDR3 is 17 amino acids. Germline CDR1 LNHDA, CDR2 SQIVND (reference sequence). Trimming left V 1 base short and J 2 bases short, with 15 bases between. In DNA form, the CDR3 reads TGTGCCAGTAGTATAGCCGGGGAGGGTATGCGCAATCAGCCCCAGCATTTT. Translated: CASSIAGEGMRNQPQHF.

V usage is TRBV28 and J usage is TRBJ1-6; 10 bases align to TRBD1. The CDR3 extends over 14 amino acids. Trimming removed 2 bases from V and 10 bases from J; junction bases left unmatched: 2. Germline V lookup: CDR1 MDHEN, CDR2 SYDVKM. CDR3 sequence reads: CASSLGDRGSPLHF. The CDR3 bases are TGTGCCAGCAGTTTAGGGGACAGGGGATCACCCCTCCACTTT.

The rearrangement links TRBV6-2 or TRBV6-3 to TRBJ1-2, with TRBD1 as a possible D gene (5 bases). CDR1 and CDR2 (germline): MNHEY, SVGEGT. The V end lost 5 bases, the J end lost 2 bases, and 18 bases lay between the germline ends. This CDR3 contains 16 residues. The CDR3 loop is CASSLDRQILNYGYTF. For the CDR3, the DNA is TGTGCCAGCAGTCTTGACCGACAGATCCTCAACTATGGCTACACCTTC.

The chain links TRBV19 to TRBJ1-5, with D perhaps matching TRBD1 (5 bases). V was shortened by 7 bases and J by 3 bases, with 19 bases between the two germline ends. CDR1 and CDR2 from the germline V gene are LNHDA and SQIVND (reference sequence). The CDR3 contains 16 residues. In DNA form, the CDR3 reads TGTGCCAGTAATCCGGGGAGGACAAACTCCAATCAGCCCCAGCATTTT. Protein: CASNPGRTNSNQPQHF.

The rearrangement joins TRBV30 to TRBJ1-1, with D perhaps matching TRBD1 (5 bases). The CDR3 has 14 amino acids. The V and J ends lost 0 bases and 5 bases respectively, with 13 bases between them. CDR1 and CDR2 from the germline V gene are GTSNPN and SVGIG (reference sequence). The CDR3 sequence is CAWSVLRGGTEAFF. The CDR3 DNA sequence: TGTGCCTGGAGTGTACTTCGCGGGGGGACTGAAGCTTTCTTT.

The chain couples TRBV5-4 to TRBJ2-3; 12 nucleotides match TRBD2. The CDR3 consists of 19 residues. The germline CDR1 and CDR2 sequences are SGHNT and YYREEE (reference sequence). The trim removed 0 bases at V and 0 bases at J, leaving 8 bases unmatched. The CDR3 is CASSLGLAGAKSSTDTQYF. For the CDR3, the DNA is TGTGCCAGCAGCTTGGGACTAGCGGGAGCCAAGTCTAGCACAGATACGCAGTATTTT.

This sequence joins TRBV5-6 and TRBJ1-5, with unresolved D. The CDR3 runs to 16 residues. Germline-derived CDR1 and CDR2 are SGHDT and YYEEEE. Deletions cut 0 bases from V and 3 bases from J, with 13 bases between. In nucleotides, the CDR3 is TGTGCCAGCAGCTTGGGGGGAGATCCCTACAATCAGCCCCAGCATTTT. This gives the protein CASSLGGDPYNQPQHF.

The table lists this clone with a few counts. The J gene is TRBJ2-7, the V gene TRBV12-3 or TRBV12-4; D not resolved. There are 13 residues in the CDR3. Trimming stripped 5 bases from V and 4 bases from J, with 12 bases between. This CDR3 reads CASSTDAPYEQYF. DNA of the CDR3: TGTGCCAGCAGTACCGACGCTCCATACGAGCAGTACTTC.

The chain uses TRBV28 and TRBJ1-1; D is ambiguous. The V end lost 7 bases, the J end lost 0 bases, and 3 bases lay between the germline ends. The CDR3 loop spans 11 amino acids. Germline V gene lookup returns CDR1 MDHEN and CDR2 SYDVKM. As DNA, the CDR3 is TGTGCCAGCAAAGTGAACACTGAAGCTTTCTTT. Its protein product is CASKVNTEAFF.

A single count supports this clone. The chain joins TRBV6-5 to TRBJ1-5; 9 nucleotides align to TRBD1. After removal of 6 bases from V and 2 bases from J, the junction contained 5 bases not matched to a gene. The CDR3 runs to 15 residues. Germline CDR1 reads MNHEY; CDR2 reads SVGAGI. In nucleotides, the CDR3 is TGTGCCAGCAGACGAACAGGGGGCGGCAATCAGCCCCAGCATTTT. This translates into CASRRTGGGNQPQHF.